These 22 T cell receptor beta chains were all obtained from the same sample, sequenced in a study of identifying expanded T cells in peripheral blood. Sequencing was performed with immunoSEQ multiplex PCR; in TCRdb, only in-frame clones are kept and a portion is missing. The data contain around 60,000 clones, approximately 80% of them singletons. Sample: blood. The receptors here all came from a person between 18 and 75 years old in good health.

This sequence joins TRBV9 and TRBJ2-7; 9 nucleotides align to TRBD2. Germline V CDR1 and CDR2: SGDLS, YYNGEE. The CDR3 consists of 13 residues. V trimming: 4 bases; J trimming: 6 bases; junction bases outside the gene matches: 5. The CDR3 loop is CASSFSSGTEQYF. As DNA, the CDR3 is TGTGCCAGCAGCTTCTCTAGCGGGACCGAGCAGTACTTC.

This chain connects TRBV27 to TRBJ1-4; D gene uncertain. Trimming shortened V by 3 bases and J by 8 bases, and 16 bases separated the two germline ends. This CDR3 region has 15 residues. Germline CDR1 MNHEY, CDR2 SMNVEV (reference sequence). Written as DNA, the CDR3 is TGTGCCAGCAGTTTCATAGGTCCTAATAACGAAAAACTGTTTTTT. This encodes CASSFIGPNNEKLFF.

This clone has only one observation. Written as DNA, the CDR3 is TGTGCCAGCAGGCCACAGGGTAACACTGAAGCTTTCTTT. It codes for CASRPQGNTEAFF. This chain uses TRBV28 with TRBJ1-1; possible D gene TRBD1, 6 bases. The V gene lost 6 bases and the J gene lost 2 bases, with 10 bases spanning the gap. The CDR3 totals 13 residues. Germline V gives CDR1 MDHEN, CDR2 SYDVKM.

The V call is TRBV2, the J call TRBJ2-1, with D tentatively TRBD2 (5 bases). This CDR3 is 16 amino acids long. CDR1 and CDR2 (germline): SNHLY, FYNNEI. Trimming took off 3 bases at V and 0 bases at J, with 12 bases between the two ends. The CDR3 region has the DNA TGTGCCAGCAGTGACCAGCGGATGAGCTCCTACAATGAGCAGTTCTTC. Amino acid sequence: CASSDQRMSSYNEQFF.

This clone has a handful of counts. The CDR3, as DNA: TGTGCCAGCAGCCAGCTCGGGAGCGGGGCCCTAAGCACAGATACGCAGTATTTT. Encoded protein: CASSQLGSGALSTDTQYF. The chain has TRBV4-2 and TRBJ2-3; 7 bases match TRBD2. CDR1 and CDR2 (germline): LGHNA, YNFKEQ. Trimming cost V 3 bases and J 0 bases; bases outside gene matches: 12. The CDR3 runs 18 residues.

This clone appeared a single time. The chain combines TRBV4-1 with TRBJ2-3, with 7 bases lining up with TRBD1. There are 15 residues in the CDR3. Trimming cost V 0 bases and J 4 bases; bases outside gene matches: 4. Germline assignment: CDR1 MGHRA and CDR2 YSYEKL. CDR3 loop: CASSQESRGPDTQYF. CDR3 in DNA: TGCGCCAGCAGCCAAGAATCGAGGGGGCCAGATACGCAGTATTTT.

The chain joins TRBV7-9 to TRBJ2-7; D tentatively reads TRBD1 or TRBD2 (5 bases each). The germline CDR1 and CDR2 sequences are SEHNR and FQNEAQ (reference sequence). Trimming took 1 base from V and 7 from J, leaving 14 bases between them. The CDR3 spans 14 residues. This chain's CDR3 is CASSLGVGGGEQYF. CDR3 sequence (DNA): TGTGCCAGCAGCTTAGGTGTTGGGGGTGGGGAGCAGTACTTC.

The chain combines TRBV7-2 with TRBJ1-2; D ambiguous. The germline V and J ends were trimmed by 1 base and 8 bases, with 17 bases remaining between them. The CDR3 is made up of 15 amino acids. The germline CDR1 and CDR2 sequences are SGHTA and FQGNSA. CDR3 in DNA: TGTGCCAGCAGCTTAGTTGGTTTTATCCTGGAAGGCTACACCTTC. Translated, it gives CASSLVGFILEGYTF.

The rearrangement uses TRBV5-1 and TRBJ2-1, with 15 bases fitting TRBD2. Germline V gene sequence: CDR1 SGHRS, CDR2 YFSETQ. V was pared by 4 bases and J by 7 bases, with 6 bases of the junction left unmatched. The CDR3 length is 16 residues. Here the CDR3 reads CASSPLGTSGRNEQFF. In DNA, the CDR3 is TGCGCCAGCAGCCCCTTGGGGACTAGCGGGAGGAATGAGCAGTTCTTC.

The V gene is TRBV5-6, the J gene TRBJ2-6; D tentatively reads TRBD1 or TRBD2 (6 bases each). V was cut by 4 bases and J by 3 bases, with 17 bases left in between. Germline V gene sequence: CDR1 SGHDT, CDR2 YYEEEE. This CDR3 contains 17 residues. CDR3 protein: CASSRRTGAGGANVLTF. The CDR3, as DNA: TGTGCCAGCAGCCGGAGGACGGGGGCAGGTGGGGCCAACGTCCTGACTTTC.

This clone was detected only once. This sequence joins TRBV6-1 and TRBJ2-1; D is undetermined. Deletions cut 1 base from V and 10 bases from J, with 11 bases between. In germline, CDR1 is MNHNS, CDR2 SASEGT. This CDR3 contains 13 residues. The CDR3 DNA follows: TGTGCCAGCAGTGAAGTCGTAGGCCGGGAGCAGTTCTTC. The encoded protein is CASSEVVGREQFF.

The rearrangement joins TRBV29-1 to TRBJ2-7; D possibly corresponds to TRBD2 (6 bases). Per the germline V gene, CDR1 is SQVTM and CDR2 is ANQGSEA. The CDR3 totals 10 residues. Trimming stripped 7 bases from V and 6 bases from J, with 10 bases between. CDR3 DNA sequence: TGCAGCGCCGGGACTCGCGAGCAGTACTTC. The encoded protein is CSAGTREQYF.

The chain employs TRBV19 and TRBJ2-1; TRBD2 aligns across 8 bases. CDR1 and CDR2 (germline): LNHDA, SQIVND (reference sequence). V was clipped by 3 bases and J by 4 bases; unmatched bases: 8. CDR3 length: 16 amino acids. CDR3 DNA: TGTGCCAGTAGTATTTATTCCGGGGGGGCGTACAATGAGCAGTTCTTC. Translated, it gives CASSIYSGGAYNEQFF. The full variable domain, rest sourced from reference TRBV19 and TRBJ2-1, is DGGITQSPKYLFRKEGQNVTLSCEQNLNHDAMYWYRQDPGQGLRLIYYSQIVNDFQKGDIAEGYSVSREKKESFPLTVTSAQKNPTAFYLCASSIYSGGAYNEQFFGPGTRLTVL.

The CDR3 region is CASSPGGVGQFF. CDR3 nucleotide sequence: TGTGCCAGCAGCCCCGGAGGGGTGGGGCAGTTCTTC. This chain joins TRBV5-8 and TRBJ2-1; possibly TRBD2 for D (6 bases). Looked up from germline, CDR1 is SGHTS and CDR2 is YDEGEE. CDR3 length equals 12 residues. V lost 4 bases and J lost 12, with 14 bases in between.

V and J are TRBV21-1 and TRBJ1-5. TRBV21-1 is deemed a pseudogene. This CDR3 comprises 17 residues. CDR3 loop: CASTYLSFGRVNQPQHF. The CDR3 nucleotides are TGTGCCAGCACCTACCTTAGCTTCGGACGGGTCAATCAGCCCCAGCATTTT.

The chain carries TRBV9 and TRBJ2-2, with D perhaps being TRBD1 or TRBD2 (5 bases each). The CDR3 has 16 residues. The V gene lost 3 bases and the J gene lost 0 bases, with 12 bases spanning the gap. Germline CDR1 SGDLS, CDR2 YYNGEE. The CDR3 DNA reads TGTGCCAGCAGCGCCGGGACGATCGCGAACACCGGGGAGCTGTTTTTT. It yields the protein CASSAGTIANTGELFF. Together with reference TRBV9 and TRBJ2-2, the CDR3 gives the full variable domain: DSGVTQTPKHLITATGQRVTLRCSPRSGDLSVYWYQQSLDQGLQFLIQYYNGEERAKGNILERFSAQQFPDLHSELNLSSLELGDSALYFCASSAGTIANTGELFFGEGSRLTVL.

V and J are TRBV7-2 and TRBJ2-2; TRBD1 matches at 9 bases. Germline CDR1 SGHTA, CDR2 FQGNSA. This CDR3 region has 16 residues. V lost 1 base and J lost 5; bases outside the gene matches: 5. The CDR3 loop is CASSLVSGTGTGELFF. The CDR3 DNA follows: TGTGCCAGCAGCTTAGTTTCCGGGACAGGGACCGGGGAGCTGTTTTTT.

The V and J genes are TRBV21-1 and TRBJ2-5; the listed D gene, TRBD1, was not tested against the DNA. TRBV21-1 is noted as a pseudogene. This CDR3 has 17 residues. The CDR3 protein is CASSKNSPGQGMKTQYF. The CDR3 DNA is TGTGCCAGCAGCAAAAATAGCCCGGGACAGGGTATGAAGACCCAGTACTTC.

As to this clone: Compared with germline, one end of the junction differs, possibly owing to a read error. J is TRBJ2-3 and V is TRBV6-4, with a possible D match to TRBD2 (5 bases). The CDR3 totals 15 residues. CDR1 is MRHNA, CDR2 SNTAGT, per germline. CDR3 amino acids: CASSLDGEITNTQYF. CDR3 nucleotide sequence: TGTGCCAGCAGTTTGGACGGGGAAATCACAAATACGCAGTATTTT.

Here the CDR3 reads CASSQDAGSGANVLTF. The CDR3, as DNA: TGCGCCAGCAGCCAAGATGCAGGATCTGGGGCCAACGTCCTGACTTTC. This chain connects TRBV4-3 to TRBJ2-6, with unresolved D. Between the trimmed V and J ends, which lost 0 bases and 1 base, there was a span of 7 bases. This CDR3 has 16 residues. Germline V gene sequence: CDR1 LGHNA, CDR2 YSLEER.

For the CDR3, the DNA is TGCGCCAGCAGCTTGTATGACTCTGGAAACACCATATATTTT. Translated, it gives CASSLYDSGNTIYF. This rearrangement joins TRBV5-1 to TRBJ1-3; D call uncertain. CDR1 SGHRS and CDR2 YFSETQ come from the germline V gene. This CDR3 spans 14 amino acids. The V end lost 1 base, the J end lost 0 bases, and 5 bases lay between the germline ends.

The chain couples TRBV2 to TRBJ1-6; D is unclear. The CDR3 is 13 amino acids. CDR1 is SNHLY and CDR2 is FYNNEI in the germline V gene. V lost 4 bases to trimming and J lost 8 bases, with 9 bases between them. Here the CDR3 reads CASSVTEDSPLHF. CDR3 DNA sequence: TGTGCCAGCAGTGTGACCGAGGATTCACCCCTCCACTTT.